This T cell receptor beta chain was profiled in a study of cytomegalovirus exposure and HLA in healthy donors. Study-wide context: In a later analysis, it was reported that the roughly 120 validation repertoires had been produced on the same platform as the roughly 610 repertoires belonging to the first cohort.

TCRdb's copy holds only in-frame clones and misses some; the assay was immunoSEQ multiplex PCR. Of roughly 220,000 clones in the sample, approximately 83% were seen once. The CDR3 is 16 amino acids. CDR1 and CDR2 from the germline V gene are SGHTS and YDEGEE. Between the trimmed V and J ends, which lost 0 bases and 2 bases, there was a span of 13 bases. In this sample, this clone turned up a few times. The sequenced sample was PBMCs. This sequence joins TRBV5-8 and TRBJ2-3, with D maybe TRBD1 (6 bases). The sequence was collected from a woman aged 30 to 39 in good health and CMV-seropositive. In nucleotides, the CDR3 is TGTGCCAGCAGCTTGGCTGGGACATACTACACAGATACGCAGTATTTT. Amino acids: CASSLAGTYYTDTQYF.